This TCR beta chain was sequenced during a study of early T cells in non-severe SARS-CoV-2 infection. Findings and caveats of the study: VDJdb matching, biased toward anti-spike CD8 responses, missed private and CD4 specificities.

This CDR3 contains 15 residues. Trimming left V 5 bases short and J 9 bases short, with 20 bases between. Germline V gene sequence: CDR1 SGHVS, CDR2 FQNEAQ. cDNA molecules, individually, were tagged with unique molecular identifiers. In TCRdb, the 5' RACE reads were re-called with MiXCR into one record per CDR3 protein. The table shows 45,000 or so distinct CDR3 sequences, with around 6.1% occurring only once. This clonotype came up a few times. Antigen specificity is unknown. V is TRBV7-8 and J is TRBJ2-1; the D call may be TRBD1 or TRBD2 (6 bases each). What was sequenced was whole blood. This sequence was found in an adult who was a healthcare worker with PCR-confirmed SARS-CoV-2 infection or an uninfected control (not recorded which). CDR3 residues: CASSQMGGRYGEQFF. As DNA, the CDR3 is TGTGCCAGCAGCCAGATGGGGGGCCGGTACGGTGAGCAGTTCTTC.